This paragraph reports one T cell receptor (beta chain). Antigen: not known. Sequencing used immunoSEQ multiplex PCR; TCRdb keeps in-frame clones, though not all of them. The sample has roughly 70,000 clones; 84% are singletons. This record comes from a study of graft-versus-host responses after intestinal transplantation. Study-wide context: Anti-thymocyte globulin was used for induction in all recipients, who then took tacrolimus and steroids for approximately 3 years. General study findings and limits: Early post-transplant HvG declines tracked with peak circulating GvH clone levels.

Germline assignment: CDR1 MNHNY and CDR2 SVGAGI (reference sequence). The CDR3 consists of 14 residues. V lost 0 bases and J 4 bases, leaving 8 bases between the germline ends. The receptor's source is a human donor who was the organ donor for an intestinal transplant. The chain joins TRBV6-6 to TRBJ2-3; D gene uncertain. The material was unstimulated CD4+ T cells sorted from spleen or lymph node cells, obtained before transplant. The DNA of the CDR3 is TGTGCCAGCAGTTACTCGATACAGCCAGATACGCAGTATTTT. Encoded protein: CASSYSIQPDTQYF.